The 14 T cell receptor beta chains below come from one sample, sequenced in a study of T cell repertoires in cytomegalovirus infection. No antigen has been identified for these receptors. TCRdb ran MiXCR on the reads and lists one entry per CDR3 protein. The sample shows a few hundred thousand distinct CDR3 sequences, approximately 32% of them seen only once. Here the sequenced sample was cultured PBMCs, taken from culture after CMV antigen stimulation. The receptor source for this set is a human donor in good health (CMV status not recorded). Some clones in this sample may be carry-over from other donors' samples.

V gene TRBV7-9 combines with J gene TRBJ1-4, with D unresolved. There are 13 residues in the CDR3. The V end lost 4 bases, the J end lost 8 bases, and 11 bases lay between the germline ends. Germline-derived CDR1 and CDR2 are SEHNR and FQNEAQ (reference sequence). CDR3 amino acids: CASSYPANEKLFF. DNA for the CDR3: TGTGCCAGCAGCTATCCCGCAAACGAAAAACTGTTTTTT.

The chain is built from TRBV7-2 and TRBJ2-3; D unresolved. The germline gives CDR1 SGHTA, CDR2 FQGNSA. V was clipped by 2 bases and J by 2 bases, with 8 bases between them. The CDR3 length is 14 residues. The CDR3 DNA follows: TGTGCCAGCAGCTTAACACGGCTCACAGATACGCAGTATTTT. This translates into CASSLTRLTDTQYF.

J is TRBJ2-7 and V is TRBV2; maybe TRBD2 (5 bases). Germline lookup yields CDR1 SNHLY and CDR2 FYNNEI. With 9 bases removed from V and 2 bases from J, the gap between germline ends came to 20 bases. There are 15 residues in the CDR3. CDR3 bases: TGTGCCAGTAGGCTGTTGGCTAGCAGTGCCTACGAGCAGTACTTC. Protein product: CASRLLASSAYEQYF.

The gene calls are TRBV5-5 and TRBJ1-5; D uncertain. This CDR3 comprises 15 residues. Trimming took 4 bases from V and 0 from J, leaving 11 bases between them. The germline gives CDR1 SGHKS, CDR2 YYEKEE (reference sequence). CDR3 region: CASSRRHDSNQPQHF. CDR3 nucleotides: TGTGCCAGCAGCCGTAGACACGATAGCAATCAGCCCCAGCATTTT. The full variable domain, with the rest looked up from reference TRBV5-5 and TRBJ1-5, is DAGVTQSPTHLIKTRGQQVTLRCSPISGHKSVSWYQQVLGQGPQFIFQYYEKEERGRGNFPDRFSARQFPNYSSELNVNALLLGDSALYLCASSRRHDSNQPQHFGDGTRLSIL.

The rearrangement links TRBV7-8 to TRBJ2-5; 11 bases map to TRBD1. CDR3 length equals 15 residues. V was clipped by 2 bases and J by 5 bases; unmatched bases: 4. Germline V gene data show CDR1 as SGHVS and CDR2 as FQNEAQ. CDR3 nucleotides: TGTGCCAGCAGCTTATGGACAGGGGGCGAGGAGACCCAGTACTTC. It is translated as CASSLWTGGEETQYF. Variable domain in full (rest from reference TRBV7-8 and TRBJ2-5): GAGVSQSPRYKVAKRGQDVALRCDPISGHVSLFWYQQALGQGPEFLTYFQNEAQLDKSGLPSDRFFAERPEGSVSTLKIQRTQQEDSAVYLCASSLWTGGEETQYFGPGTRLLVL.

J is TRBJ1-5 and V is TRBV11-2, with D tentatively TRBD1 (6 bases). V gave up 5 bases and J gave up 6 bases, with 14 bases separating them. This CDR3 has 14 amino acids. Germline CDR1 SGHAT, CDR2 FQNNGV. CDR3 loop: CASSAAGGGQPQHF. The CDR3 coding sequence is TGTGCCAGCAGCGCAGCCGGGGGCGGTCAGCCCCAGCATTTT.

This chain links TRBV7-6 with TRBJ2-2, with D possibly being TRBD1 (6 bases). Germline V gene sequence: CDR1 SGHVS, CDR2 FNYEAQ. The CDR3 is 14 residues long. Between the trimmed V and J ends, which lost 5 bases and 4 bases, there was a span of 11 bases. The DNA of the CDR3 is TGTGCCAGCAGCCCCGGCAGGGGCACCGGGGAGCTGTTTTTT. This gives the protein CASSPGRGTGELFF.

This clonotype has more than one count but fewer than ten. This rearrangement joins TRBV19 to TRBJ1-3; D gene uncertain. The CDR3 is 14 residues long. The V gene's germline CDR1 is LNHDA and CDR2 SQIVND (reference sequence). V was clipped by 7 bases and J by 0 bases, with 10 bases between them. The CDR3 DNA sequence: TGTGCCAGTACAGGATGGGGCTCTGGAAACACCATATATTTT. Protein product: CASTGWGSGNTIYF.

This clonotype was counted a few times. The genes are TRBV7-2 and TRBJ2-7; D is ambiguous. V dropped 5 bases and J dropped 2 bases, with 10 bases sitting between them. The CDR3 covers 13 residues. Per the germline V gene, CDR1 is SGHTA and CDR2 is FQGNSA. The CDR3 region has the DNA TGTGCCAGCAGCCGACTGGCCCCCTACGAGCAGTACTTC. As protein: CASSRLAPYEQYF.

This clonotype came up many times. The rearrangement links TRBV7-2 to TRBJ1-2, with 8 bases lining up with TRBD1. The CDR3 has 14 amino acids. The V gene end was trimmed by 0 bases and the J gene end by 8 bases; junction bases not matched to a gene: 5. From germline, CDR1 is SGHTA and CDR2 FQGNSA. The CDR3 loop is CASSLARGHHGYTF. The DNA of the CDR3 is TGTGCCAGCAGCTTAGCCAGGGGGCACCACGGCTACACCTTC.

This clonotype was observed a few times. The V gene is TRBV12-3 or TRBV12-4, the J gene TRBJ2-1; no clear D. V was pared by 7 bases and J by 3 bases, with 7 bases between. This CDR3 is built from 12 residues. CDR3: CASTLDYNEQFF. The DNA of the CDR3 is TGTGCCAGCACCTTGGACTACAATGAGCAGTTCTTC.

This clonotype has more than one count but fewer than ten. This chain links TRBV9 with TRBJ1-6; D is uncertain. The CDR3 is 15 amino acids. CDR1 SGDLS and CDR2 YYNGEE come from the germline V gene. V was cut by 0 bases and J by 7 bases, with 11 bases left in between. The CDR3 is CASSVALTLNSPLHF. Written as DNA, the CDR3 is TGTGCCAGCAGCGTAGCCCTGACATTAAATTCACCCCTCCACTTT.

The chain is built from TRBV7-2 and TRBJ1-6; no reliable D call. The CDR3 has 14 residues. Looked up from germline, CDR1 is SGHTA and CDR2 is FQGNSA. Trimming removed 4 bases at V and 11 bases at J, with 15 bases between. The CDR3 spells CASSSLRDGTPLHF. For the CDR3, the DNA is TGTGCCAGCAGCTCCTTGAGGGATGGAACACCCCTCCACTTT.

In this sample, this clonotype turned up many times. The chain carries TRBV9 and TRBJ2-7; 7 bases match TRBD2. The junction had 0 bases not matched to a gene; V was cut back by 0 bases and J by 0 bases. There are 14 residues in the CDR3. From germline, CDR1 is SGDLS and CDR2 YYNGEE. CDR3 coding DNA: TGTGCCAGCAGCGTAGGACTAGCCTCCTACGAGCAGTACTTC. This gives the protein CASSVGLASYEQYF. The full variable domain, rest sourced from reference TRBV9 and TRBJ2-7, is DSGVTQTPKHLITATGQRVTLRCSPRSGDLSVYWYQQSLDQGLQFLIQYYNGEERAKGNILERFSAQQFPDLHSELNLSSLELGDSALYFCASSVGLASYEQYFGPGTRLTVT.